This TCR beta chain came from a study of PD-1 blockade in classical Hodgkin lymphoma. Regarding this clone: Its target is unknown.

Clones were read by immunoSEQ multiplex PCR, and TCRdb kept only the in-frame ones, dropping some. The profile shows approximately 61,000 clones, nearly 90% of them singletons. Trimming removed 8 bases at V and 2 bases at J, with 13 bases between. CDR1 MNHEY and CDR2 SVGAGI come from the germline V gene. CDR3 length equals 14 residues. Study-level results: Newly diagnosed patients reportedly trailed healthy donors in baseline TCR diversity. CD4+ TCR diversity climbed significantly by C4D1, unlike CD8+ TCR diversity.

Time point given: cycle 4 day 1 (C4D1), after five to seven weeks of nivolumab. Each patient relapsed following autologous stem cell transplantation, and prior brentuximab vedotin exposure differed. This TCR came from a human donor with classical Hodgkin lymphoma. The rearrangement links TRBV6-5 to TRBJ2-1; possibly TRBD1 for D (6 bases). The sample in question was peripheral blood mononuclear cells (PBMCs), obtained before the fourth cycle of nivolumab. The CDR3 protein is CASGRGGTYNEQFF. The CDR3 DNA is TGTGCCAGCGGTCGAGGGGGAACCTACAATGAGCAGTTCTTC.